The source of this T cell receptor beta chain is a study of blood T cell repertoires in COVID-19. The overall study: Both acute and convalescent COVID-19 samples were obtained from the United States, Italy and Spain. T cells, B-cell-depleted T cells, or PBMCs provided the cDNA or gDNA that served as material.

How the authors handled the data: Reference gene primers were amplified, and this amplification served to estimate nucleated cell counts. TCRdb keeps only in-frame clones here, not all; method: immunoSEQ multiplex PCR. Clone size and the V and J calls come from that table; the DNA yielded D and trimming. The sample has fewer than 500,000 clones; more than 75% are singletons. Per the germline V gene, CDR1 is SGHVS and CDR2 is FNYEAQ. The CDR3 covers 13 residues. Trimming removed 1 base from V and 4 bases from J, with 7 bases in between. Turning to this clone: This may stem from a read error, because a much larger clone lies one nucleotide away.

This sequence originates from a human donor with acute or convalescent COVID-19. The donor label of this sample is uncertain. The rearrangement links TRBV7-6 to TRBJ1-1; the D is unclear. The sequenced material came from peripheral blood. The CDR3 coding sequence is TGTGCCAGCAGCTTAGGGCAGTTCACTGAAGCTTTCTTT. As protein: CASSLGQFTEAFF.